These 28 T cell receptor beta chains were all obtained from the same sample, sequenced in a study of radiation and T cells in renal cell carcinoma. The time point here: baseline pretreatment blood. Described treatment: 15 Gy SBRT to primary tumor, nephrectomy 4 weeks later. Produced via immunoSEQ multiplex PCR; TCRdb's table is partial and in-frame only. The table shows 100,000 to 150,000 clones, with around 83% occurring only once. The sequenced sample was blood, obtained from a patient whose treatment included radiotherapy and nephrectomy. These receptor sequences come from a woman in her sixties or seventies with renal cell carcinoma.

The rearrangement uses TRBV7-3 and TRBJ2-5, with 9 bases matching TRBD2. Trimming took 5 bases from V and 1 from J; bases not matched to a gene: 5. The CDR3 runs to 15 residues. Germline-derived CDR1 and CDR2 are SGHTA and FQGTGA. CDR3 region: CASSMGLALQETQYF. The CDR3 region has the DNA TGTGCCAGCAGCATGGGACTAGCCCTCCAAGAGACCCAGTACTTC.

This clone was observed a few times. The chain uses TRBV29-1 and TRBJ2-6; unclear D gene. This CDR3 is 13 amino acids long. Trimming pared 2 bases from V and 1 base from J, leaving 3 bases between. Germline V gives CDR1 SQVTM, CDR2 ANQGSEA. The CDR3 DNA reads TGCAGCGTTGAACTGTCTGGGGCCAACGTCCTGACTTTC. Amino acid sequence: CSVELSGANVLTF.

The chain combines TRBV5-4 with TRBJ2-5; D is unclear. The CDR3 sequence is 12 residues long. V dropped 4 bases and J dropped 5 bases, with 9 bases sitting between them. Germline V gives CDR1 SGHNT, CDR2 YYREEE (reference sequence). The CDR3 sequence is CASSPDGETQYF. CDR3 DNA: TGTGCCAGCAGCCCCGACGGCGAGACCCAGTACTTC.

The rearrangement links TRBV5-1 to TRBJ2-7; D call uncertain. Trimming shortened V by 2 bases and J by 1 base, and 13 bases separated the two germline ends. From germline, CDR1 is SGHRS and CDR2 YFSETQ. This CDR3 comprises 15 residues. The CDR3: CASSFGDSESYEQYF. In nucleotides, the CDR3 is TGCGCCAGCAGCTTTGGGGATTCAGAATCCTACGAGCAGTACTTC. The full variable domain, its missing parts supplied by reference TRBV5-1 and TRBJ2-7, is KAGVTQTPRYLIKTRGQQVTLSCSPISGHRSVSWYQQTPGQGLQFLFEYFSETQRNKGNFPGRFSGRQFSNSRSEMNVSTLELGDSALYLCASSFGDSESYEQYFGPGTRLTVT.

This sequence joins TRBV19 and TRBJ1-2; 8 positions match TRBD1. This CDR3 comprises 15 residues. With V trimmed by 3 bases and J by 3 bases, 6 bases remained unmatched. Germline V gives CDR1 LNHDA, CDR2 SQIVND (reference sequence). In nucleotides, the CDR3 is TGTGCCAGTAGTATCGGACAGGGAGGGGACTATGGCTACACCTTC. It codes for CASSIGQGGDYGYTF.

This chain's CDR3 is CASSVSGRTEAFF. CDR3 DNA: TGTGCCAGCAGCGTTTCGGGGCGAACTGAAGCTTTCTTT. This sequence joins TRBV9 and TRBJ1-1; a weak D match, TRBD1 (5 bases). This CDR3 region has 13 residues. V lost 2 bases and J 5 bases, leaving 10 bases between the germline ends. Germline-derived CDR1 and CDR2 are SGDLS and YYNGEE.

The chain recombines TRBV9 with TRBJ2-3; D is unresolved. V lost 2 bases and J lost 3, with 4 bases in between. CDR1 is SGDLS and CDR2 is YYNGEE in the germline V gene. The CDR3 spans 12 residues. The CDR3 is CASSVETDTQYF. The CDR3 DNA reads TGTGCCAGCAGCGTTGAGACAGATACGCAGTATTTT.

The table lists this clone with a count of one. The rearrangement uses TRBV28 and TRBJ2-6, with D hard to call. The V gene's germline CDR1 is MDHEN and CDR2 SYDVKM. CDR3 length: 13 amino acids. The ends were cut back, 6 bases at V and 2 bases at J, with 5 bases in the middle. CDR3 sequence reads: CASRTPGANVLTF. The DNA of the CDR3 is TGTGCCAGCAGGACCCCTGGGGCCAACGTCCTGACTTTC.

V gene TRBV5-1 combines with J gene TRBJ1-2; TRBD1 is a possible D gene (5 bases). V gave up 4 bases and J gave up 3 bases, with 10 bases separating them. Germline CDR1 SGHRS, CDR2 YFSETQ. The CDR3 is made up of 13 amino acids. This CDR3 reads CASSPTGDYGYTF. Written as DNA, the CDR3 is TGCGCCAGCAGCCCAACGGGGGACTATGGCTACACCTTC.

The chain is built from TRBV4-1 and TRBJ2-3, with 7 positions matching TRBD1. J was trimmed by 10 bases and V by 4 bases; bases with no gene match: 5. The CDR3 sequence is 12 residues long. CDR1 and CDR2 (germline): MGHRA, YSYEKL. CDR3: CASSPDRDAQYF. CDR3 coding DNA: TGCGCCAGCAGCCCCGACAGGGACGCGCAGTATTTT.

This chain links TRBV30 with TRBJ2-7; 9 nucleotides agree with TRBD2. Germline assignment: CDR1 GTSNPN and CDR2 SVGIG (reference sequence). The CDR3 has 16 residues. J gave up 0 bases and V 1 base, and 7 bases lay outside the gene matches. In DNA form, the CDR3 reads TGTGCCTGGAGTGCAGGTCTAGCGGGAAACTCCTACGAGCAGTACTTC. Amino acid sequence: CAWSAGLAGNSYEQYF.

The chain has TRBV2 and TRBJ2-3; the D call may be TRBD1 or TRBD2 (5 bases each). The ends were cut back, 6 bases at V and 2 bases at J, with 6 bases in the middle. The CDR3 length is 12 residues. Germline V gene lookup returns CDR1 SNHLY and CDR2 FYNNEI. The CDR3 sequence is CASRGDTDTQYF. In DNA, the CDR3 is TGTGCCAGCAGGGGGGACACAGATACGCAGTATTTT.

This chain uses TRBV6-1 with TRBJ1-2; D is unresolved. CDR3 length: 13 residues. Germline assignment: CDR1 MNHNS and CDR2 SASEGT. Trimming removed 0 bases from V and 8 bases from J, with 10 bases in between. CDR3 nucleotides: TGTGCCAGCAGTGAAGCCCAGGCGCGGGGCTACACCTTC. Its translation: CASSEAQARGYTF.

This clone qualifies as medium-sized. The chain recombines TRBV27 with TRBJ2-2; maybe TRBD1 (6 bases). The CDR3 has 14 residues. Trimming removed 4 bases from V and 3 bases from J, with 9 bases in between. The germline V gene has CDR1 MNHEY and CDR2 SMNVEV (reference sequence). CDR3 DNA: TGTGCCAGCAGTTCAGGGGTAGACACCGGGGAGCTGTTTTTT. This sequence encodes CASSSGVDTGELFF.

J is TRBJ1-5 and V is TRBV6-1; D is unclear. The V end lost 4 bases, the J end lost 3 bases, and 10 bases lay between the germline ends. CDR1 is MNHNS and CDR2 is SASEGT in the germline V gene. This CDR3 has 14 amino acids. CDR3 nucleotide sequence: TGTGCCAGCAGTGGCTGGGGATACAATCAGCCCCAGCATTTT. It specifies CASSGWGYNQPQHF.

The rearrangement links TRBV6-6 to TRBJ1-2; weak D call: TRBD1 (6 bases). Germline loops: CDR1 MNHNY, CDR2 SVGAGI (reference sequence). The CDR3 consists of 13 residues. The V end was cut by 9 bases, the J end by 1 base, with 12 bases between. The CDR3 bases are TGTGCCAGTTGGACAGATTTTAACTATGGCTACACCTTC. It is translated as CASWTDFNYGYTF.

The J gene is TRBJ2-2, the V gene TRBV4-2; perhaps D is TRBD1 or TRBD2 (7 bases each). Germline V gives CDR1 LGHNA, CDR2 YNFKEQ. The CDR3 consists of 16 residues. V was cut by 1 base and J by 4 bases, with 13 bases left in between. The CDR3 DNA follows: TGTGCCAGCAGCCAAGGTGGCAGGGGGGGCACCGGGGAGCTGTTTTTT. Encoded protein: CASSQGGRGGTGELFF.

The V call is TRBV9, the J call TRBJ1-2; no clear D. Germline-derived CDR1 and CDR2 are SGDLS and YYNGEE. The CDR3 length is 13 residues. Trimming took 6 bases from V and 2 from J, leaving 11 bases between them. The CDR3 spells CASTTTGNYGYTF. CDR3 sequence (DNA): TGTGCCAGCACTACCACGGGAAACTATGGCTACACCTTC.

V and J are TRBV6-1 and TRBJ1-5, with D perhaps matching TRBD1 (5 bases). This CDR3 has 13 residues. Germline lookup yields CDR1 MNHNS and CDR2 SASEGT. Trimming shortened V by 6 bases and J by 9 bases, and 15 bases separated the two germline ends. The CDR3 reads CASRATAGGPQHF. The CDR3 nucleotides read TGTGCCAGCAGGGCGACAGCGGGTGGGCCCCAGCATTTT.

The chain combines TRBV2 with TRBJ1-2; 9 bases agree with TRBD1. CDR3 length equals 14 residues. V lost 6 bases and J lost 7; bases outside the gene matches: 9. Germline V gene lookup returns CDR1 SNHLY and CDR2 FYNNEI. This CDR3 is CASRPDRGVGGYTF. The CDR3, as DNA: TGTGCCAGCAGGCCCGACAGGGGGGTAGGTGGCTACACCTTC.

The rearrangement uses TRBV6-5 and TRBJ2-7, with D perhaps TRBD1 or TRBD2 (6 bases each). The germline V gene has CDR1 MNHEY and CDR2 SVGAGI. V was clipped by 0 bases and J by 5 bases, with 11 bases between them. The CDR3 spans 14 residues. The chain's CDR3 is CASSYSEGGHEQYF. The CDR3 DNA reads TGTGCCAGCAGTTACTCTGAGGGGGGCCACGAGCAGTACTTC.

This chain connects TRBV5-8 to TRBJ2-7; D might be TRBD1 (7 bases). The CDR3 consists of 15 residues. Trimming removed 4 bases from V and 4 bases from J, with 18 bases in between. CDR1 and CDR2 from the germline V gene are SGHTS and YDEGEE. CDR3 region: CASSPGKTGRYEQYF. CDR3 nucleotides: TGTGCCAGCAGCCCGGGAAAGACAGGGAGGTACGAGCAGTACTTC.

The V call is TRBV19, the J call TRBJ2-7, with a weak D call TRBD1 (6 bases). The CDR3 loop spans 14 amino acids. Trimming stripped 1 base from V and 3 bases from J, with 10 bases between. CDR1 is LNHDA, CDR2 SQIVND, per germline (reference sequence). CDR3 DNA sequence: TGTGCCAGTAGTATAGCCAGGGGTCTCTACGAGCAGTACTTC. Protein product: CASSIARGLYEQYF.

About this clone: Germline and junction disagree at one end, which may indicate a read error. V is TRBV9 and J is TRBJ2-7, with D possibly being TRBD1 (5 bases). This CDR3 region has 14 residues. Germline CDR1 and CDR2: SGDLS and YYNGEE. For the CDR3, the DNA is TGCGCCAGCAGCTTAGGCGGCCAGGGCTACGAGCAGTACTTC. It yields the protein CASSLGGQGYEQYF.

The rearrangement uses TRBV28 and TRBJ1-1; 7 bases agree with TRBD1. Looked up from germline, CDR1 is MDHEN and CDR2 is SYDVKM. J lost 0 bases, V lost 11 bases, and 9 bases had no gene match. The CDR3 is 14 amino acids. The CDR3 region has the DNA TGTGCCCTTAGACAGGGATCCATGAACACTGAAGCTTTCTTT. This codes for CALRQGSMNTEAFF.

This chain uses TRBV30 with TRBJ2-7; 9 positions match TRBD1. The CDR3 is 16 amino acids. J gave up 1 base and V 2 bases, and 9 bases lay outside the gene matches. CDR1 is GTSNPN and CDR2 is SVGIG in the germline V gene (reference sequence). DNA for the CDR3: TGTGCCTGGAGTTACACAGGGGGCACTTTTTCCTACGAGCAGTACTTC. Encoded protein: CAWSYTGGTFSYEQYF. Full variable domain (rest looked up from reference TRBV30 and TRBJ2-7): SQTIHQWPATLVQPVGSPLSLECTVEGTSNPNLYWYRQAAGRGLQLLFYSVGIGQISSEVPQNLSASRPQDRQFILSSKKLLLSDSGFYLCAWSYTGGTFSYEQYFGPGTRLTVT.

This sequence joins TRBV6-1 and TRBJ1-5; D is uncertain. The CDR3 sequence is 17 residues long. The V and J ends lost 3 bases and 1 base respectively, with 16 bases between them. Germline CDR1 is MNHNS and CDR2 is SASEGT. CDR3 DNA sequence: TGTGCCAGCAGTGACGTGCCAGCCTTTATGAGCAATCAGCCCCAGCATTTT. Amino acids: CASSDVPAFMSNQPQHF.

The V call is TRBV6-1, the J call TRBJ1-1; D is possibly TRBD1 (6 bases). Trimming stripped 6 bases from V and 3 bases from J, with 14 bases between. Germline-derived CDR1 and CDR2 are MNHNS and SASEGT. The CDR3 length is 14 residues. The CDR3 DNA reads as TGTGCCAGCAGCGATCGGGGGCAAGACACTGAAGCTTTCTTT. As protein: CASSDRGQDTEAFF.